Described below is a single TCR beta chain sequence and its context. Antigen unknown. This entry belongs to a study of regulatory T cells in long-lasting Graves disease. General study points: Small sample size may have lowered accuracy.

Arm-PCR of CDR3 regions and iRepertoire HTBI primers were used to build TCR beta libraries. TCRdb itself ran the multiplex PCR reads through MiXCR, one entry per CDR3 protein. The repertoire holds 600,000 to 850,000 distinct CDR3 sequences, with 25% to 35% as singletons. Trimming shortened V by 0 bases and J by 7 bases, and 18 bases separated the two germline ends. CDR1 DFQATT and CDR2 SNEGSKA come from the germline V gene (reference sequence). This CDR3 has 15 amino acids. Time point meaning: persistent/refractory GD, antithyroid drugs over 5 years with positive TRAb. Preparation of the TCR library used RNA extracted from PBMCs. Diagnoses of Graves' disease were made by American Thyroid Association guidelines.

This chain uses TRBV20-1 with TRBJ1-2; weak D call: TRBD1 (5 bases). This sequence was found in a female donor with Graves disease. This sample comprised peripheral blood mononuclear cells (PBMCs), obtained when the disease was refractory, from a patient treated with antithyroid drugs. Written as DNA, the CDR3 is TGCAGTGCTAGAGATCCTGGGGCGCAGGCTGGTGGCTACACCTTC. Residues: CSARDPGAQAGGYTF.